The 7 T cell receptor beta chains listed next were all sequenced from one sample in a study of cytomegalovirus exposure and HLA in healthy donors. PCR used 60 Vbeta primers and 13 Jbeta primers. Profiling relied on immunoSEQ multiplex PCR, and the TCRdb table lists in-frame clones only, not all of them. The sample holds fewer than 200,000 clones, over 65% seen once. The sequenced sample was PBMCs. These TCRs come from a female donor in good health and CMV-seronegative.

The genes are TRBV23-1 and TRBJ1-4; the D is unclear. TRBV23-1 is sorted into the ORF group, with uncertain function. Trimming took 0 bases from V and 0 from J, leaving 11 bases between them. This CDR3 has 17 residues. As DNA, the CDR3 is TGCGCCAGCAGTCAATCGGGCAGACCCGCAACTAATGAAAAACTGTTTTTT. Translation: CASSQSGRPATNEKLFF.

The rearrangement uses TRBV21-1 and TRBJ2-1; whether TRBD2, the table's D call, matches the DNA was not checked. TRBV21-1 is flagged as a pseudogene. CDR3 length: 16 residues. The CDR3 nucleotides are TGTGCCAGCACCCCCCAGGTAGCGGACTCCTACAATGAGCAGTTCTTC. Amino acid sequence: CASTPQVADSYNEQFF.

The chain employs TRBV19 and TRBJ1-2; no reliable D call. The germline V and J ends were trimmed by 9 bases and 5 bases, with 16 bases remaining between them. The CDR3 extends over 13 amino acids. From germline, CDR1 is LNHDA and CDR2 SQIVND (reference sequence). CDR3 nucleotides: TGTGCCAGCTCCGGACTCGGTGGGTATGGCTACACCTTC. This encodes CASSGLGGYGYTF.

The V and J genes are TRBV29-1 and TRBJ2-2; D perhaps matches TRBD1 (6 bases). Looked up from germline, CDR1 is SQVTM and CDR2 is ANQGSEA. The CDR3 spans 14 residues. The CDR3 nucleotides read TGCACCGCCCTACAGGGTTTAAACACCGGGGAGCTGTTTTTT. It codes for CTALQGLNTGELFF.

This clone was detected only a few times. The chain couples TRBV6-6 to TRBJ1-6, with unresolved D. Germline V gene data show CDR1 as MNHNY and CDR2 as SVGAGI (reference sequence). Trimming took 7 bases from V and 3 from J, leaving 4 bases between them. CDR3 length: 12 residues. CDR3 sequence: CASTVYNSPLHF. As DNA, the CDR3 is TGTGCCAGCACCGTCTATAATTCACCCCTCCACTTT.

The DNA for the CDR3 is TGTGCCAGCAGTCCCCAGGATGCGTCCCGTCGGGAGACCCAGTACTTC. This codes for CASSPQDASRRETQYF. V and J are TRBV5-4 and TRBJ2-5; no clear D gene. Trimming pared 5 bases from V and 5 bases from J, leaving 22 bases between. This CDR3 spans 16 amino acids. Per germline, CDR1 SGHNT and CDR2 YYREEE (reference sequence).

The CDR3 loop reads CASSENFRGPYGYTF. As DNA, the CDR3 is TGTGCCAGTAGTGAGAATTTCAGGGGTCCCTATGGCTACACCTTC. The chain combines TRBV19 with TRBJ1-2; possible D gene TRBD1, 6 bases. This CDR3 spans 15 amino acids. The V end was cut by 5 bases, the J end by 4 bases, with 17 bases between. Per the germline V gene, CDR1 is LNHDA and CDR2 is SQIVND (reference sequence).